This T cell receptor beta chain came from a study of blood T cell repertoires in COVID-19. Generated by immunoSEQ multiplex PCR, the TCRdb table keeps only in-frame clones and is missing some. The sample has approximately 120,000 clones, around three quarters seen once. V was shortened by 0 bases and J by 0 bases, with 3 bases between the two germline ends. Germline CDR1 SGHRS, CDR2 YFSETQ. The CDR3 extends over 14 amino acids. The TCR originated in an older woman with acute or convalescent COVID-19. This rearrangement joins TRBV5-1 to TRBJ2-2; D remains unclear. Sequencing was carried out using peripheral blood. CDR3 sequence reads: CASSLDSNTGELFF. CDR3 bases: TGCGCCAGCAGCTTGGACTCGAACACCGGGGAGCTGTTTTTT.